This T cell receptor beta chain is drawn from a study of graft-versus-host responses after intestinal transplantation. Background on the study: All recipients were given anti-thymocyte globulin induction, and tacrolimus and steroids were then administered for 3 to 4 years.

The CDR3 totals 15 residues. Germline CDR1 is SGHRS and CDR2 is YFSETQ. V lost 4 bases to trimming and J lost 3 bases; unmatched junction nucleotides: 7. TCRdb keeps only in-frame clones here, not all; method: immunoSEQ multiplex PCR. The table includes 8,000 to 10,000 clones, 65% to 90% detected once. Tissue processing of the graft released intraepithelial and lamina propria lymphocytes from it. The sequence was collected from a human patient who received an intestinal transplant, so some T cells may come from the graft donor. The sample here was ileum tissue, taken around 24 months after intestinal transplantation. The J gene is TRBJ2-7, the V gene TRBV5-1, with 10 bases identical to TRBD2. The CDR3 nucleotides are TGCGCCAGCAGCCAGCGGGAGGGCCAGGTCTACGAGCAGTACTTC. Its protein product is CASSQREGQVYEQYF. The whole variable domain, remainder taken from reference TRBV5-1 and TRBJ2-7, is KAGVTQTPRYLIKTRGQQVTLSCSPISGHRSVSWYQQTPGQGLQFLFEYFSETQRNKGNFPGRFSGRQFSNSRSEMNVSTLELGDSALYLCASSQREGQVYEQYFGPGTRLTVT.